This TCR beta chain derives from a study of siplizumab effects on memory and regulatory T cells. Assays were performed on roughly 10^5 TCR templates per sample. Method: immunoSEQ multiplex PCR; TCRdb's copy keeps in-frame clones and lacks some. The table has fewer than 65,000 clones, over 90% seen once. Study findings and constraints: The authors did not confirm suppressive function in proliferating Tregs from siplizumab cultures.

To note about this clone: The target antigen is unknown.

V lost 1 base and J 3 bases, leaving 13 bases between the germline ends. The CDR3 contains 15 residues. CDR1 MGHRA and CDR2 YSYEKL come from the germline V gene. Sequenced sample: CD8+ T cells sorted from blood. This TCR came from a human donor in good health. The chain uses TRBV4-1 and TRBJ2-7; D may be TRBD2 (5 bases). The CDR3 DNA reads TGCGCCAGCAGCCAAGGTCTTACAGCGGTCTACGAGCAGTACTTC. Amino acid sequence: CASSQGLTAVYEQYF.